This entry lists 22 T cell receptor beta chains sequenced from one sample in a study of blood T cell repertoires in COVID-19. TCRdb's copy holds only in-frame clones and misses some; the assay was immunoSEQ multiplex PCR. The sample consists of some 130,000 clones, 80% to 90% of them appearing once. The sequenced material came from PBMCs or T cells enriched from blood (not recorded which). Receptors originate from a man between 35 and 55 years old with acute COVID-19.

There are a few counts of this clone. This rearrangement joins TRBV7-2 to TRBJ2-1; 9 nucleotides agree with TRBD2. Losses at the gene ends were 1 base for V and 10 bases for J; bases not matched to a gene: 11. Germline CDR1 is SGHTA and CDR2 is FQGNSA. This CDR3 is 16 amino acids long. The DNA of the CDR3 is TGTGCCAGCAGCTTAGTCGGCGGGGGGGCCTTGAGAGAGCAGTTCTTC. As protein: CASSLVGGGALREQFF.

V and J are TRBV5-5 and TRBJ2-5; 8 positions match TRBD2. Per the germline V gene, CDR1 is SGHKS and CDR2 is YYEKEE (reference sequence). This CDR3 comprises 14 residues. J gave up 5 bases and V 3 bases, and 6 bases lay outside the gene matches. CDR3: CASSSTSGGETQYF. The CDR3 coding sequence is TGTGCCAGCAGCTCGACCAGCGGGGGTGAGACCCAGTACTTC.

The genes are TRBV10-2 and TRBJ1-5; D gene unclear. Germline lookup yields CDR1 WSHSY and CDR2 SAAADI. The CDR3 contains 13 residues. Trimming cost V 5 bases and J 0 bases, with 5 bases left between them. The CDR3 loop reads CASSFNSNQPQHF. CDR3 nucleotides: TGCGCCAGCAGTTTTAATAGCAATCAGCCCCAGCATTTT.

This sequence joins TRBV27 and TRBJ2-1, with 8 bases fitting TRBD2. Germline V gives CDR1 MNHEY, CDR2 SMNVEV (reference sequence). This CDR3 comprises 15 residues. The junction had 11 bases not matched to a gene; V was cut back by 5 bases and J by 8 bases. The CDR3 DNA reads TGTGCCAGCAGTCTCTACAGCGGGAGTCGGTATGAGCAGTTCTTC. As protein: CASSLYSGSRYEQFF.

The chain couples TRBV10-3 to TRBJ2-2; TRBD2 might be the D (5 bases). The germline V gene has CDR1 ENHRY and CDR2 SYGVKD. CDR3 length: 15 amino acids. The germline V and J ends were trimmed by 4 bases and 2 bases, with 11 bases remaining between them. The CDR3 sequence: CAISGVEENTGELFF. CDR3 DNA sequence: TGTGCCATCAGTGGGGTGGAGGAAAACACCGGGGAGCTGTTTTTT.

The J gene is TRBJ2-1, the V gene TRBV5-1; D is possibly TRBD1 (5 bases). V gave up 2 bases and J gave up 7 bases, with 10 bases separating them. The germline V gene has CDR1 SGHRS and CDR2 YFSETQ. The CDR3 has 13 amino acids. The CDR3 bases are TGCGCCAGCAGCTTTCAGACAGCGAATGAGCAGTTCTTC. Translation gives CASSFQTANEQFF.

CDR3 DNA sequence: TGTGCCTGGACCCGACTAGCGGGGAACCTCCCTGAGCAGTTCTTC. Amino acid sequence: CAWTRLAGNLPEQFF. V usage is TRBV30 and J usage is TRBJ2-1; 11 nucleotides align to TRBD2. Germline V gene data show CDR1 as GTSNPN and CDR2 as SVGIG (reference sequence). V shed 4 bases, J shed 9 bases, and the junction held 11 bases outside the gene matches. The CDR3 is 15 residues long. The variable domain in full, with the rest retrieved from reference TRBV30 and TRBJ2-1, is SQTIHQWPATLVQPVGSPLSLECTVEGTSNPNLYWYRQAAGRGLQLLFYSVGIGQISSEVPQNLSASRPQDRQFILSSKKLLLSDSGFYLCAWTRLAGNLPEQFFGPGTRLTVL.

The V gene is TRBV11-3, the J gene TRBJ2-5; D call uncertain. The length of the CDR3 is 14 residues. CDR1 is SGHNT and CDR2 is YENEEA in the germline V gene. V lost 1 base and J lost 4, with 10 bases in between. CDR3 nucleotides: TGTGCCAGCAGCTTAGGGAGTCCCGGAGAGACCCAGTACTTC. Translated: CASSLGSPGETQYF.

The genes are TRBV18 and TRBJ1-2; D ambiguous. Germline assignment: CDR1 KGHSH and CDR2 LQKENI. The CDR3 is made up of 15 amino acids. V was pared by 3 bases and J by 1 base, with 12 bases between. CDR3 DNA sequence: TGTGCCAGCTCACCTGAGACTAACCGTAACTATGGCTACACCTTC. Protein: CASSPETNRNYGYTF.

This chain uses TRBV5-1 with TRBJ1-3; TRBD1 aligns across 7 bases. Looked up from germline, CDR1 is SGHRS and CDR2 is YFSETQ. The CDR3 has 16 residues. The junction had 7 bases not matched to a gene; V was cut back by 4 bases and J by 0 bases. CDR3: CASSPTGVSSGNTIYF. CDR3 nucleotides: TGCGCCAGCAGCCCCACAGGGGTTAGCTCTGGAAACACCATATATTTT.

The rearrangement joins TRBV25-1 to TRBJ2-1; 10 bases line up with TRBD2. This CDR3 is built from 17 residues. Germline CDR1 MGHDK, CDR2 SYGVNS. Trimming took 1 base from V and 7 from J; bases not matched to a gene: 10. This chain's CDR3 is CASSEFAGLASANEQFF. For the CDR3, the DNA is TGTGCCAGCAGTGAATTCGCGGGACTAGCGTCAGCTAATGAGCAGTTCTTC.

The chain recombines TRBV5-1 with TRBJ2-5, with D possibly matching TRBD2 (6 bases). The germline gives CDR1 SGHRS, CDR2 YFSETQ. Trimming stripped 4 bases from V and 8 bases from J, with 21 bases between. The CDR3 contains 15 residues. CDR3 amino acids: CASSVGAGRGETQYF. Here the CDR3 DNA reads TGCGCCAGCAGCGTTGGGGCGGGGCGCGGGGAAACCCAGTACTTC.

This sequence joins TRBV6-6 and TRBJ1-2; no clear D. V gave up 0 bases and J gave up 1 base, with 12 bases separating them. Germline V gives CDR1 MNHNY, CDR2 SVGAGI (reference sequence). The CDR3 runs to 16 residues. The DNA for the CDR3 is TGTGCCAGCAGTTACTCGATAAGCGGGGTTAACTATGGCTACACCTTC. Translating it yields CASSYSISGVNYGYTF.

V usage is TRBV11-2 and J usage is TRBJ2-6; D is undetermined. The V and J ends lost 5 bases and 0 bases respectively, with 8 bases between them. Per the germline V gene, CDR1 is SGHAT and CDR2 is FQNNGV. The CDR3 contains 15 residues. The CDR3 region is CASSAYISGANVLTF. Here the CDR3 DNA reads TGTGCCAGCAGCGCGTATATCTCTGGGGCCAACGTCCTGACTTTC.

The chain uses TRBV9 and TRBJ2-3, with 11 positions matching TRBD2. The CDR3 extends over 14 amino acids. V shed 7 bases and J 4 bases; nucleotides not matched to a gene: 5. The germline CDR1 and CDR2 sequences are SGDLS and YYNGEE. CDR3 in DNA: TGTGCCAGCGGTAGCGGGAGGGCCGCAGATACGCAGTATTTT. The encoded protein is CASGSGRAADTQYF. Looking up the rest from reference TRBV9 and TRBJ2-3 gives the full variable domain: DSGVTQTPKHLITATGQRVTLRCSPRSGDLSVYWYQQSLDQGLQFLIQYYNGEERAKGNILERFSAQQFPDLHSELNLSSLELGDSALYFCASGSGRAADTQYFGPGTRLTVL.

Only a few counts were recorded for this clone. The V gene is TRBV2, the J gene TRBJ2-7; D is possibly TRBD1 (6 bases). The germline V and J ends were trimmed by 0 bases and 5 bases, with 11 bases remaining between them. The CDR3 runs to 14 residues. Germline CDR1 reads SNHLY; CDR2 reads FYNNEI. The DNA for the CDR3 is TGTGCCAGCAGTGAAGCGCTTTCAGGGGACGAGCAGTACTTC. Translation: CASSEALSGDEQYF.

The chain uses TRBV9 and TRBJ2-7, with 10 bases fitting TRBD2. With 3 bases clipped from V and 6 bases from J, the junction kept 6 bases outside the gene matches. CDR3 size: 14 residues. Germline CDR1 SGDLS, CDR2 YYNGEE. The CDR3 loop reads CASSASGRTPEQYF. CDR3 nucleotide sequence: TGTGCCAGCAGCGCTAGCGGGAGAACACCCGAGCAGTACTTC.

The genes are TRBV4-1 and TRBJ2-2; no definite D call. The V and J ends lost 1 base and 1 base respectively, with 4 bases between them. This CDR3 is built from 14 residues. Germline V gives CDR1 MGHRA, CDR2 YSYEKL. The DNA for the CDR3 is TGCGCCAGCAGCCAAGGAGAGAACACCGGGGAGCTGTTTTTT. Translated, it gives CASSQGENTGELFF.

The chain joins TRBV19 to TRBJ1-4; D is undetermined. Trimming took off 0 bases at V and 8 bases at J, with 7 bases between the two ends. The V gene's germline CDR1 is LNHDA and CDR2 SQIVND (reference sequence). This CDR3 comprises 13 residues. The CDR3, as DNA: TGTGCCAGTAGTATAGATGTCGTGGAAAAACTGTTTTTT. Amino acids: CASSIDVVEKLFF.

The J gene is TRBJ1-1, the V gene TRBV6-5, with 8 positions matching TRBD1. This CDR3 is built from 15 residues. Trimming at V came to 7 bases and at J to 10 bases, leaving 17 bases not matched to a gene. CDR1 is MNHEY, CDR2 SVGAGI, per germline. The CDR3 bases are TGTGCCAGCACTACCCCCGGGACAGGAACCAAGGGAGCTTTCTTT. Protein sequence: CASTTPGTGTKGAFF.

The count of this clone is one. The rearrangement links TRBV11-1 to TRBJ1-3, with D possibly TRBD1 on 5 matching bases. The CDR3 totals 14 residues. Germline V gene sequence: CDR1 SGHAT, CDR2 FQDESV (reference sequence). Trimming shortened V by 4 bases and J by 3 bases, and 10 bases separated the two germline ends. The CDR3 nucleotides are TGTGCCAGCAGCTCCGCAGGGAATGGAAACACCATATATTTT. This translates into CASSSAGNGNTIYF.

The rearrangement links TRBV27 to TRBJ1-2; D may be TRBD1 (6 bases). CDR3 length: 17 residues. Trimming pared 2 bases from V and 6 bases from J, leaving 22 bases between. CDR1 MNHEY and CDR2 SMNVEV come from the germline V gene (reference sequence). The CDR3: CASSLKDGGGRGDGYTF. DNA for the CDR3: TGTGCCAGCAGTTTAAAAGACGGCGGGGGGCGCGGGGATGGCTACACCTTC.